Following are 10 T cell receptor beta chains from one sample sequenced in a study of blood T cells in healthy people across ages. A J-beta primer mix and a sample-barcoded 5' primer were used in a second PCR of roughly 7 to 12 cycles. TCRdb independently ran MiXCR on the 5' RACE reads; one entry per CDR3 protein. The data contain some 1,000,000 distinct CDR3 sequences, approximately 25% of them seen just once; the ten biggest clones take up approximately 0.71%. These data were also filed under a second study, of T cells of mothers and their children.

Sequencing was performed on blood. These receptors originate from a girl between 2 and 10 years old in good health.

The V and J genes are TRBV7-2 and TRBJ1-6, with D maybe TRBD1 (6 bases). The V end lost 1 base, the J end lost 7 bases, and 11 bases lay between the germline ends. The CDR3 is 15 amino acids. Germline CDR1 reads SGHTA; CDR2 reads FQGNSA. The CDR3 DNA reads TGTGCCAGCAGCTTAGAGGGGGGACGAAATTCACCCCTCCACTTT. Translation gives CASSLEGGRNSPLHF.

As for this clonotype: A junction end diverges from the germline sequence, so it may reflect a read error. In DNA, the CDR3 is TGCGCCAGCAGCTACGGAGCGGGGGGGAGCACAGGTACGCAGTATTTT. It translates to CASSYGAGGSTGTQYF. V is TRBV5-1 and J is TRBJ2-3; 10 bases align to TRBD2. The length of the CDR3 is 16 residues. Germline V gives CDR1 SGHRS, CDR2 YFSETQ.

The V gene is TRBV5-4, the J gene TRBJ1-1, with D perhaps matching TRBD1 (5 bases). The CDR3 has 13 residues. Germline CDR1 and CDR2: SGHNT and YYREEE (reference sequence). Trimming cost V 4 bases and J 7 bases, with 14 bases left between them. The CDR3 sequence: CASSPGGTLEAFF. The CDR3 coding sequence is TGTGCCAGCAGCCCCGGAGGGACCCTTGAAGCTTTCTTT.

The chain uses TRBV4-3 and TRBJ1-4; possible D gene TRBD1, 6 bases. Germline V gives CDR1 LGHNA, CDR2 YSLEER. The V end lost 0 bases, the J end lost 5 bases, and 13 bases lay between the germline ends. The CDR3 covers 16 residues. The CDR3 DNA sequence: TGCGCCAGCAGCCAAGATCACAGGGTTAAAAATGAAAAACTGTTTTTT. Its translation: CASSQDHRVKNEKLFF.

Only a few counts were recorded for this clonotype. The junction departs from germline at one end; a sequencing error may be responsible. The rearrangement uses TRBV3-1 and TRBJ2-4; TRBD2 agrees at 13 bases. CDR3 length: 14 amino acids. Germline V gene sequence: CDR1 LGHDT, CDR2 YNNKEL (reference sequence). CDR3 nucleotides: TGTGCCAGCAGCCAAGAGGGACTAGCGGGAATGAAAAACTTC. Its translation: CASSQEGLAGMKNF.

CDR3 residues: CSASFPDSYEQYF. CDR3 nucleotide sequence: TGCAGTGCTAGTTTCCCGGACAGCTACGAGCAGTACTTC. The chain has TRBV20-1 and TRBJ2-7; TRBD1 might be the D (6 bases). The CDR3 is made up of 13 amino acids. Trimming left V 3 bases short and J 3 bases short, with 12 bases between. The V gene's germline CDR1 is DFQATT and CDR2 SNEGSKA (reference sequence).

This chain uses TRBV12-3 or TRBV12-4 with TRBJ1-1; D not certain. V lost 8 bases and J lost 0, with 22 bases in between. The CDR3 is 17 amino acids. The CDR3 is CASLIRPAQGMNTEAFF. In nucleotides, the CDR3 is TGTGCCAGCCTTATCAGACCGGCCCAAGGGATGAACACTGAAGCTTTCTTT.

This clonotype was picked up a small number of times. This chain links TRBV2 with TRBJ2-7, with 8 nucleotides matching TRBD1. The length of the CDR3 is 14 residues. Germline V gene sequence: CDR1 SNHLY, CDR2 FYNNEI. V was pared by 3 bases and J by 5 bases, with 6 bases of the junction left unmatched. The chain's CDR3 is CASSDTGGPHEQYF. CDR3 in DNA: TGTGCCAGCAGTGATACAGGGGGTCCCCACGAGCAGTACTTC.

The chain employs TRBV6-5 and TRBJ2-1, with D maybe TRBD2 (7 bases). There are 13 residues in the CDR3. V lost 6 bases and J lost 7, with 13 bases in between. Germline V CDR1 and CDR2: MNHEY, SVGAGI. CDR3 sequence reads: CASRREGENEQFF. The CDR3 nucleotides are TGTGCCAGCAGGAGGGAGGGGGAAAATGAGCAGTTCTTC.

The chain recombines TRBV15 with TRBJ2-1; 7 nucleotides agree with TRBD2. V lost 7 bases to trimming and J lost 7 bases; unmatched junction nucleotides: 10. Germline-derived CDR1 and CDR2 are LNHNV and YYDKDF (reference sequence). This CDR3 comprises 14 residues. In nucleotides, the CDR3 is TGTGCCACCACAGATAGCGGGCTTCTTAATGAGCAGTTCTTC. Amino acid sequence: CATTDSGLLNEQFF.